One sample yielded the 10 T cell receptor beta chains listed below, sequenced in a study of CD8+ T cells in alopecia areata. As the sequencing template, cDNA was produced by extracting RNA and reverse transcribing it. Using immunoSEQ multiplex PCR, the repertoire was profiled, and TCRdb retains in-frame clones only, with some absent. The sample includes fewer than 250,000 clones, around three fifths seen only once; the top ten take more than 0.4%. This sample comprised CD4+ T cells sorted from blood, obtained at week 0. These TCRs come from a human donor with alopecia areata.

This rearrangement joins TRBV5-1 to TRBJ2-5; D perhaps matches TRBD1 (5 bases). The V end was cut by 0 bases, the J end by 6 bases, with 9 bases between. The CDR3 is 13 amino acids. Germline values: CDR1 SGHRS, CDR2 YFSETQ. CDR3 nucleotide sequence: TGCGCCAGCAGCTTGGGTCAGGGCCAGACCCAGTACTTC. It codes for CASSLGQGQTQYF.

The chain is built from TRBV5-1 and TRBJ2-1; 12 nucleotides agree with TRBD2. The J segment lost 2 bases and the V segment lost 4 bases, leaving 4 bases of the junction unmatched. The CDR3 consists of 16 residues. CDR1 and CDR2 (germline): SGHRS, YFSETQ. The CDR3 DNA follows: TGCGCCAGCAGCGCGGGACTAGCGGGTCCCTACAATGAGCAGTTCTTC. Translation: CASSAGLAGPYNEQFF. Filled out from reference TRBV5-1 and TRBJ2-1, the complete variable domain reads KAGVTQTPRYLIKTRGQQVTLSCSPISGHRSVSWYQQTPGQGLQFLFEYFSETQRNKGNFPGRFSGRQFSNSRSEMNVSTLELGDSALYLCASSAGLAGPYNEQFFGPGTRLTVL.

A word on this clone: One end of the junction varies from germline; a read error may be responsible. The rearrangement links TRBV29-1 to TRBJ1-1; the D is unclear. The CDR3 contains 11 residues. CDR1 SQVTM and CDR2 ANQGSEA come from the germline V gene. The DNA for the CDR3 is TGCAGAGTTGACGGGAACACTGAAGCTTTCTTT. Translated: CRVDGNTEAFF.

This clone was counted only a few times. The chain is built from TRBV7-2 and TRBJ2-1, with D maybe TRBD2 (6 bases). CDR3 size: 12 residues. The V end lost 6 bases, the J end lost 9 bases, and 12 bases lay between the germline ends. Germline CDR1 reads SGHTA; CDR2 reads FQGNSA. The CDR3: CASRGGGFEQFF. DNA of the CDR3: TGTGCCAGCAGAGGAGGAGGGTTTGAGCAGTTCTTC.

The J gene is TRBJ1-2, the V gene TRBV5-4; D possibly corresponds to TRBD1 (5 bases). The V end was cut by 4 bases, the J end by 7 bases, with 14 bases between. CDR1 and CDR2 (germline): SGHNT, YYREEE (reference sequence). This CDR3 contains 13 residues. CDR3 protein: CASSSSGTSGYTF. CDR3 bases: TGTGCCAGCAGCAGTAGCGGGACCTCTGGCTACACCTTC.

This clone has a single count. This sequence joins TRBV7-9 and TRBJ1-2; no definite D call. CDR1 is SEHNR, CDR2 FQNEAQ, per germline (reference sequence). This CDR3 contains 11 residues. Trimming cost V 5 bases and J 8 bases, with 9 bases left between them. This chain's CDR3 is CASSVSGGYTF. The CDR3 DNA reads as TGTGCCAGCAGCGTCAGCGGCGGCTACACCTTC. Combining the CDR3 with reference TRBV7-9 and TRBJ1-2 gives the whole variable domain DTGVSQNPRHKITKRGQNVTFRCDPISEHNRLYWYRQTLGQGPEFLTYFQNEAQLEKSRLLSDRFSAERPKGSFSTLEIQRTEQGDSAMYLCASSVSGGYTFGSGTRLTVV.

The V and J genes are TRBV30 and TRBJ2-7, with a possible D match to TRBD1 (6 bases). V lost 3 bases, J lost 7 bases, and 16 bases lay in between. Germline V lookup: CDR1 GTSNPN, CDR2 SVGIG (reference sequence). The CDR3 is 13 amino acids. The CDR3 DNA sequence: TGTGCCTGGAGGTCTCGGGGCAGGGGAGAGCAGTACTTC. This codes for CAWRSRGRGEQYF.

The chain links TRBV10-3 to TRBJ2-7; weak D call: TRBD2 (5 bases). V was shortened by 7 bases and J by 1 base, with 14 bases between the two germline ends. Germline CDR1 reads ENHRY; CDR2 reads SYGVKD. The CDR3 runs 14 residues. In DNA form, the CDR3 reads TGTGCCATCAAGCCATCAAGCGGATCCTACGAGCAGTACTTC. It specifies CAIKPSSGSYEQYF.

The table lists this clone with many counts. For the CDR3, the DNA is TGTGCCAGCAGGGACAGTAATAATTCACCCCTCCACTTT. Protein sequence: CASRDSNNSPLHF. The chain carries TRBV6-4 and TRBJ1-6; possible D gene TRBD1, 6 bases. The ends were cut back, 6 bases at V and 5 bases at J, with 8 bases in the middle. Germline V CDR1 and CDR2: MRHNA, SNTAGT. The CDR3 covers 13 residues.

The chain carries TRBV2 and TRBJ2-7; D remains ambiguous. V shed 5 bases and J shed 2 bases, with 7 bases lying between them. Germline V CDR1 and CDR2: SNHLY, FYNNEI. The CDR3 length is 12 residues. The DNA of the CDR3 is TGTGCCAGCAGTAGAAGTCCCTACGAGCAGTACTTC. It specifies CASSRSPYEQYF.